The 18 T cell receptor beta chains below come from one sample, sequenced in a study of breast tumors, draining lymph nodes, adjacent tissues listed by TCRdb under 2016. Lymph node samples were obtained from the axillary draining lymph nodes of breast cancer patients. The protocol used for the library was multiplex PCR. The sample was run on an Illumina HiSeq 2000. TCRdb reprocessing: public reads trimmed at Q25 with fastp, clones called with MiXCR, in-frame beta chains kept. Rows with a matching CDR3 protein are joined into one entry that keeps the most common DNA and genes. This sample has around 230,000 distinct CDR3 sequences in its table, and 32% of those were observed once. The ten largest clones take up 1.3% to 1.5% of the sample. The sample was axillary lymph node tissue. All receptors come from a female donor with breast cancer. Some clones in this sample may be carry-over from other donors' samples.

This clonotype was recorded once. The chain couples TRBV6-6 to TRBJ1-5; a weak D match, TRBD1 (5 bases). Germline lookup yields CDR1 MNHNY and CDR2 SVGAGI (reference sequence). V was trimmed by 4 bases and J by 9 bases, leaving 22 bases between them. The CDR3 spans 16 residues. The CDR3 here is CASSSPGRREQRPQHF. Here the CDR3 DNA reads TGTGCCAGCAGTTCCCCAGGGCGAAGGGAGCAGAGGCCCCAGCATTTT.

Ten or more counts support this clonotype. The chain recombines TRBV2 with TRBJ2-7; D is ambiguous. Germline assignment: CDR1 SNHLY and CDR2 FYNNEI. V was clipped by 0 bases and J by 2 bases, with 17 bases between them. The length of the CDR3 is 17 residues. The CDR3 DNA is TGTGCCAGCAGTGAAGCGGGTGACCGGGCCATAGCCTACGAGCAGTACTTC. Amino acid sequence: CASSEAGDRAIAYEQYF.

J is TRBJ2-5 and V is TRBV14; no clear D. CDR1 and CDR2 from the germline V gene are SGHDN and FVKESK. V dropped 5 bases and J dropped 4 bases, with 20 bases sitting between them. CDR3 length equals 16 residues. CDR3 amino acids: CASSVVPSPGRETQYF. For the CDR3, the DNA is TGTGCCAGCAGCGTTGTCCCGTCTCCTGGGCGAGAGACCCAGTACTTC. Supplemented by reference TRBV14 and TRBJ2-5, the full variable domain reads EAGVTQFPSHSVIEKGQTVTLRCDPISGHDNLYWYRRVMGKEIKFLLHFVKESKQDESGMPNNRFLAERTGGTYSTLKVQPAELEDSGVYFCASSVVPSPGRETQYFGPGTRLLVL.

At least ten counts were recorded for this clonotype. This chain uses TRBV18 with TRBJ1-2; the D gene is possibly TRBD1 (5 bases). The V and J ends lost 2 bases and 2 bases respectively, with 9 bases between them. The CDR3 runs 14 residues. The germline gives CDR1 KGHSH, CDR2 LQKENI. The CDR3 DNA sequence: TGTGCCAGCTCACCATTGGAGGGGAACTATGGCTACACCTTC. This translates into CASSPLEGNYGYTF.

This clonotype turned up a few times. The chain uses TRBV7-3 and TRBJ1-1; D gene unclear. Germline CDR1 SGHTA, CDR2 FQGTGA. Trimming removed 5 bases from V and 0 bases from J, with 10 bases in between. This CDR3 is 14 amino acids long. Here the CDR3 DNA reads TGTGCCAGCAGCAACGGGCCTATGAACACTGAAGCTTTCTTT. Amino acid sequence: CASSNGPMNTEAFF.

V gene TRBV7-9 combines with J gene TRBJ1-3, with TRBD1 identical over 10 bases. The CDR3 has 16 amino acids. Germline V gene lookup returns CDR1 SEHNR and CDR2 FQNEAQ (reference sequence). The V and J ends lost 4 bases and 3 bases, in that order; junction bases with no gene match: 6. The CDR3 region is CASSSRTGGLGNTIYF. The CDR3 DNA reads as TGTGCCAGCAGCTCCCGGACAGGGGGGCTTGGAAACACCATATATTTT.

This chain links TRBV7-6 with TRBJ1-4; 7 bases are shared with TRBD1. CDR3 length equals 13 residues. Germline loops: CDR1 SGHVS, CDR2 FNYEAQ. V lost 5 bases, J lost 5 bases, and 2 bases stayed unmatched. The CDR3 region has the DNA TGTGCCAGCAGCAAACAGGGGAATGAAAAACTGTTTTTT. The encoded protein is CASSKQGNEKLFF.

In the case of this clonotype: A much larger clone lies one base from this, so it may be a read error. The chain combines TRBV28 with TRBJ1-3, with TRBD1 identical over 10 bases. There are 15 residues in the CDR3. Germline assignment: CDR1 MDHEN and CDR2 SYDVKM. The V segment lost 5 bases and the J segment 11 bases; nucleotides outside the gene matches: 12. CDR3 amino acids: CASSDPGQGIDAIYF. For the CDR3, the DNA is TGTGCCAGCAGTGACCCGGGACAGGGGATAGACGCCATATATTTT.

As regards this clonotype: A single base separates this from a much larger clone, so it may be a read error. CDR3: CASGRTGDRQPQHF. CDR3 coding DNA: TGTGCCAGCGGCCGGACAGGGGATAGACAGCCCCAGCATTTT. The chain has TRBV3-1 and TRBJ1-5; 9 bases match TRBD1. This CDR3 spans 14 amino acids. CDR1 and CDR2 (germline): LGHDT, YNNKEL (reference sequence). V gave up 8 bases and J gave up 7 bases; unmatched junction bases: 9.

This clonotype was seen only a few times. It may be a read error: a sequence one base away is much more abundant. The V gene is TRBV20-1, the J gene TRBJ2-7; D might be TRBD2 (5 bases). Germline V CDR1 and CDR2: DFQATT, SNEGSKA (reference sequence). The CDR3 totals 13 residues. CDR3 coding DNA: TGCAGTGCTAGGGTTCCTCCAGACTACGCGCAGTACTTC. Translated: CSARVPPDYAQYF.

The table lists this clonotype with many counts. This rearrangement joins TRBV28 to TRBJ2-7; D might be TRBD2 (5 bases). Per germline, CDR1 MDHEN and CDR2 SYDVKM. V shed 2 bases and J shed 0 bases, with 14 bases lying between them. This CDR3 is 16 amino acids long. The CDR3 reads CASSLRSGKSSYEQYF. Written as DNA, the CDR3 is TGTGCCAGCAGTTTAAGGTCGGGGAAAAGCTCCTACGAGCAGTACTTC.

CDR3 protein: CASSPGVARGSDTQYF. The CDR3 DNA follows: TGCGCCAGCAGCCCGGGAGTTGCCAGGGGTTCAGATACGCAGTATTTT. The gene calls are TRBV5-1 and TRBJ2-3; either TRBD1 or TRBD2 may supply D (6 bases each). CDR1 SGHRS and CDR2 YFSETQ come from the germline V gene. With 4 bases removed from V and 4 bases from J, the gap between germline ends came to 19 bases. This CDR3 has 16 amino acids.

There are many counts of this clonotype. This sequence joins TRBV5-8 and TRBJ2-5; D might be TRBD2 (6 bases). Trimming took 5 bases from V and 5 from J, leaving 16 bases between them. Germline lookup yields CDR1 SGHTS and CDR2 YDEGEE. The CDR3 consists of 14 residues. The CDR3 DNA reads TGTGCCAGCAGGCGGGACTCGAGGGCGGAGACCCAGTACTTC. Translation gives CASRRDSRAETQYF.

Ten or more counts support this clonotype. The V gene is TRBV27, the J gene TRBJ1-6; TRBD1 matches at 8 bases. V lost 5 bases to trimming and J lost 8 bases; unmatched junction nucleotides: 5. CDR1 is MNHEY and CDR2 is SMNVEV in the germline V gene (reference sequence). The CDR3 loop spans 14 amino acids. The DNA for the CDR3 is TGTGCCAGCAGTCTCCGGACAGGGCATTCACCCCTCCACTTT. Translation: CASSLRTGHSPLHF.

A remark on this clonotype: This CDR3 is missing its conserved last phenylalanine or tryptophan, likely due to a read error. The limits of the CDR3 on the DNA are not certain, so only TCRdb's listed CDR3 is given. V is TRBV6-6 and J is TRBJ2-5; the table gives TRBD1 as D, unverified against the DNA. Looked up from germline, CDR1 is MNHNY and CDR2 is SVGAGI (reference sequence). Including both end residues, the CDR3 is 14 amino acids long. CDR3: CASSQAPGGKRPST.

This clonotype was counted ten times or more. The chain carries TRBV6-5 and TRBJ2-2; a weak D match, TRBD2 (5 bases). The CDR3 extends over 15 amino acids. The V gene lost 6 bases and the J gene lost 1 base, with 12 bases spanning the gap. CDR1 is MNHEY and CDR2 is SVGAGI in the germline V gene. The CDR3 DNA sequence: TGTGCCAGCAGCCACGGGAAATGGAACACCGGGGAGCTGTTTTTT. Amino acid sequence: CASSHGKWNTGELFF.

As concerns this clonotype: An end of the junction does not agree with germline; a read error may underlie this. The genes are TRBV12-3 or TRBV12-4 and TRBJ1-1, with D maybe TRBD1 (6 bases). This CDR3 is built from 21 residues. The CDR3 region is CASNTFTQRGASYYMNTEALF. Written as DNA, the CDR3 is TGTGCCAGCAACACCTTCACCCAGAGGGGGGCAAGCTACTATATGAACACTGAAGCTTTGTTT.

This clonotype was counted ten times or more. V is TRBV3-1 and J is TRBJ2-2, with a weak D call TRBD2 (5 bases). This CDR3 contains 15 residues. The germline V gene has CDR1 LGHDT and CDR2 YNNKEL (reference sequence). The V end was cut by 2 bases, the J end by 2 bases, with 9 bases between. CDR3 region: CASSQFGENTGELFF. CDR3 nucleotide sequence: TGTGCCAGCAGCCAATTCGGGGAAAACACCGGGGAGCTGTTTTTT.